This T cell receptor beta chain was recorded in a study of T cells in Graves' hyperthyroidism and ophthalmopathy. Each diagnosis drew on symptoms, thyroxine, TRAb, thyroid ultrasound and orbital computed tomography findings. There are many counts of this clonotype. The CDR3 extends over 15 amino acids. The ends lost 6 bases at V and 5 bases at J; junction bases unmatched: 7. Germline V gene lookup returns CDR1 MGHRA and CDR2 YSYEKL. Researchers took RNA transcripts and amplified the TCR beta CDR3 regions from them. The HTBI primer set drove a first-round RT-PCR of the TCR CDR3. One entry per CDR3 protein results from TCRdb running MiXCR on the multiplex PCR reads. In the table there are fewer than 650,000 distinct CDR3 sequences, 14% to 15% of which are singletons.

Sequences were obtained from blood. The chain employs TRBV4-1 and TRBJ2-5; 12 bases agree with TRBD2. The sequence came from a woman aged 40 to 50 with Graves' ophthalmopathy. CDR3 DNA: TGCGCCAGCAGACTGACTAGCGGGAGTCGGGAGACCCAGTACTTC. Translating it yields CASRLTSGSRETQYF.